The 17 T cell receptor beta chains below were found in one sample sequenced in a study of beta chain features in type 1 diabetes. Study-wide points: Among all four CD4+ subsets, Type 1 diabetes patients had TCRB CDR3s that were moderately but significantly shorter.

What was sequenced were expressed TCRB transcripts, since all of the isolated RNA had been reverse transcribed. Only in-frame clones appear in the TCRdb table, and some are missing; sequencing was by immunoSEQ multiplex PCR. The sample consists of about 640,000 clones, around 11% of them appearing once. Antigens for these TCRs are unknown. The sequencing input was naive CD4+ T cells from blood. The receptors derive from a man aged 30 to 39 with type 1 diabetes.

The rearrangement uses TRBV13 and TRBJ2-5; 7 bases agree with TRBD1. CDR1 PRHDT and CDR2 FYEKMQ come from the germline V gene (reference sequence). The CDR3 has 13 amino acids. J lost 4 bases, V lost 2 bases, and 1 base had no gene match. The CDR3 here is CASSLRTGETQYF. Written as DNA, the CDR3 is TGTGCCAGCAGCTTAAGGACAGGAGAGACCCAGTACTTC.

The chain links TRBV11-3 to TRBJ1-2; no clear D gene. CDR1 and CDR2 from the germline V gene are SGHNT and YENEEA. The germline V and J ends were trimmed by 1 base and 6 bases, with 6 bases remaining between them. This CDR3 has 12 residues. The CDR3 DNA reads TGTGCCAGCAGCTTAGGGCAGGATGGCTACACCTTC. As protein: CASSLGQDGYTF.

This chain uses TRBV7-9 with TRBJ2-2; D uncertain. Germline V CDR1 and CDR2: SEHNR, FQNEAQ (reference sequence). The germline V and J ends were trimmed by 7 bases and 0 bases, with 12 bases remaining between them. The CDR3 has 15 amino acids. The CDR3 DNA reads TGTGCCAGCACCATTGGCAGCTCGAACACCGGGGAGCTGTTTTTT. It specifies CASTIGSSNTGELFF.

The chain links TRBV6-5 to TRBJ1-2, with D perhaps matching TRBD1 (5 bases). The CDR3 consists of 15 residues. Between the trimmed V and J ends, which lost 7 bases and 1 base, there was a span of 16 bases. Germline V CDR1 and CDR2: MNHEY, SVGAGI. This CDR3 reads CASNTPGQGNYGYTF. DNA for the CDR3: TGTGCCAGCAACACGCCAGGCCAGGGTAACTATGGCTACACCTTC.

This clone showed up just a few times. The chain recombines TRBV5-4 with TRBJ2-1, with TRBD2 as a possible D gene (6 bases). The length of the CDR3 is 16 residues. Trimming shortened V by 2 bases and J by 0 bases, and 12 bases separated the two germline ends. Germline V gene data show CDR1 as SGHNT and CDR2 as YYREEE (reference sequence). The CDR3 here is CASSLGGAASYNEQFF. As DNA, the CDR3 is TGTGCCAGCAGCTTAGGCGGGGCCGCCTCCTACAATGAGCAGTTCTTC.

This clone was detected only a few times. The gene calls are TRBV11-2 and TRBJ2-1, with a weak D call TRBD2 (6 bases). CDR3 length: 12 residues. The germline V gene encodes CDR1 SGHAT and CDR2 FQNNGV. The DNA for the CDR3 is TGTGCGGGAGGCATCACCTACAATGAGCAGTTCTTC. Protein: CAGGITYNEQFF.

This sequence joins TRBV4-3 and TRBJ1-5; tentatively, D is TRBD1 (6 bases). V lost 0 bases, J lost 4 bases, and 10 bases lay in between. This CDR3 has 15 residues. The germline V gene has CDR1 LGHNA and CDR2 YSLEER. Here the CDR3 reads CASSQDNRGNQPQHF. CDR3 in DNA: TGCGCCAGCAGCCAAGATAATAGGGGGAATCAGCCCCAGCATTTT.

The chain couples TRBV20-1 to TRBJ1-2; unclear D gene. This CDR3 region has 11 residues. The germline V gene has CDR1 DFQATT and CDR2 SNEGSKA (reference sequence). CDR3 in DNA: TGCAGGGCGGGGTCGAACTATGGCTACACCTTC. Translation: CRAGSNYGYTF.

This clone showed up just a few times. The rearrangement links TRBV7-9 to TRBJ2-3; a possible D gene is TRBD2 (5 bases). Trimming pared 4 bases from V and 0 bases from J, leaving 11 bases between. This CDR3 comprises 15 residues. Germline lookup yields CDR1 SEHNR and CDR2 FQNEAQ (reference sequence). The CDR3 nucleotides are TGTGCCAGCAGCTCACTAGAGCTGAGCACAGATACGCAGTATTTT. This gives the protein CASSSLELSTDTQYF.

This clone was observed a handful of times. As DNA, the CDR3 is TGTGCCAGCAGCTTAAGGCTTTGTGAAAAACTGTTTTTT. It encodes CASSLRLCEKLFF. This chain connects TRBV7-3 to TRBJ1-4; D gene uncertain. The germline gives CDR1 SGHTA, CDR2 FQGTGA. V was cut by 1 base and J by 7 bases, with 7 bases left in between. The CDR3 runs to 13 residues.

V gene TRBV6-1 combines with J gene TRBJ2-5, with 11 nucleotides matching TRBD2. The CDR3 extends over 15 amino acids. The V gene end was trimmed by 4 bases and the J gene end by 5 bases; junction bases not matched to a gene: 6. The germline gives CDR1 MNHNS, CDR2 SASEGT. CDR3 coding DNA: TGTGCCAGCAGTGCCCTAGCGGGGGGACTGGAGACCCAGTACTTC. As protein: CASSALAGGLETQYF.

The chain joins TRBV28 to TRBJ2-5; D is unresolved. The CDR3 runs 15 residues. The germline gives CDR1 MDHEN, CDR2 SYDVKM. The V gene lost 5 bases and the J gene lost 4 bases, with 17 bases spanning the gap. Here the CDR3 reads CASSSAANGPETQYF. The CDR3 nucleotides read TGTGCCAGCAGTAGTGCAGCCAACGGGCCAGAGACCCAGTACTTC.

V gene TRBV30 combines with J gene TRBJ2-7; 8 bases match TRBD2. There are 14 residues in the CDR3. The junction had 5 bases not matched to a gene; V was cut back by 0 bases and J by 4 bases. The germline V gene encodes CDR1 GTSNPN and CDR2 SVGIG (reference sequence). Here the CDR3 reads CAWSVSGGAYEQYF. CDR3 nucleotide sequence: TGTGCCTGGAGTGTCAGCGGGGGTGCGTACGAGCAGTACTTC.

The chain is built from TRBV19 and TRBJ1-3, with D hard to call. Between the trimmed V and J ends, which lost 3 bases and 2 bases, there was a span of 11 bases. Germline V gene data show CDR1 as LNHDA and CDR2 as SQIVND (reference sequence). The CDR3 contains 15 residues. The CDR3 coding sequence is TGTGCCAGTAGTATTTTTCCGACGGCTGGAAACACCATATATTTT. Its translation: CASSIFPTAGNTIYF.

V usage is TRBV5-6 and J usage is TRBJ2-6; no reliable D call. Germline CDR1 is SGHDT and CDR2 is YYEEEE. The V end was cut by 0 bases, the J end by 0 bases, with 10 bases between. There are 17 residues in the CDR3. As DNA, the CDR3 is TGTGCCAGCAGCTTGGGCGGACGGATCTCTGGGGCCAACGTCCTGACTTTC. This gives the protein CASSLGGRISGANVLTF.

The J gene is TRBJ1-3, the V gene TRBV7-9, with D hard to call. CDR1 SEHNR and CDR2 FQNEAQ come from the germline V gene (reference sequence). V gave up 2 bases and J gave up 0 bases, with 2 bases separating them. CDR3 length: 13 residues. CDR3 sequence: CASSLNSGNTIYF. CDR3 DNA: TGTGCCAGCAGCTTAAACTCTGGAAACACCATATATTTT.

This clone was detected only a few times. The V and J genes are TRBV13 and TRBJ1-2; D unclear. The CDR3 totals 15 residues. CDR1 is PRHDT and CDR2 is FYEKMQ in the germline V gene (reference sequence). Trimming removed 6 bases at V and 1 base at J, with 15 bases between. The CDR3 nucleotides are TGTGCCAGCAGTTACCGACAAGACTTTAACTATGGCTACACCTTC. It codes for CASSYRQDFNYGYTF.